This T cell receptor (beta chain) was retrieved from a study of blood T cell repertoires in COVID-19. On the study more broadly: Some COVID-19 samples were acute and others convalescent; all came from the United States, Italy and Spain. PBMCs, B-cell-depleted T cells, or T cells were the source of the cDNA or gDNA that made up the material.

Per the original methods: Amplified reference gene primers provided the basis for estimating nucleated cell counts. Profiled with immunoSEQ multiplex PCR; TCRdb holds only in-frame clones, not every one. V, J and clone size reflect that table, while D and trimming were determined from the DNA. The sample records roughly 140,000 clones, 85% being singletons. Germline V lookup: CDR1 MDHEN, CDR2 SYDVKM. Trimming removed 4 bases from V and 3 bases from J; junction bases left unmatched: 6. The length of the CDR3 is 15 residues. The origin of this receptor is a man in his fifties with acute or convalescent COVID-19. The V gene is TRBV28, the J gene TRBJ2-1, with 7 bases matching TRBD2. The sample consisted of peripheral blood. Written as DNA, the CDR3 is TGTGCCAGCAGTTCGGCGGGAGTCGGCTACAATGAGCAGTTCTTC. Translation: CASSSAGVGYNEQFF.